This T cell receptor (beta chain) was retrieved from a study of shared clonotypes between healthy human individuals. Profiled with immunoSEQ multiplex PCR; TCRdb holds only in-frame clones, not every one. The sample consists of roughly 170,000 clones, about 68% of them appearing once. This clone turned up a few times. Other DNA variants within this sample encode the same CDR3. CDR3 length equals 13 residues. Germline values: CDR1 SGDLS, CDR2 YYNGEE. V lost 2 bases and J lost 0, with 4 bases in between. Sequenced input: memory CD4+ T cells sorted from blood. Subset reported: CD45RA-negative fraction. This receptor was taken from a man aged 25-45 years in good health. The chain links TRBV9 to TRBJ2-3; D is uncertain. DNA for the CDR3: TGTGCCAGCAGCGTCTCTAGCACAGATACGCAGTATTTT. Its protein is CASSVSSTDTQYF.